The 30 T cell receptor beta chains in this list originate from one sample, sequenced in a study of T-cell reconstitution after alpha-beta-depleted transplantation in children. Preparing the TCRbeta library involved the use of unique molecular identifiers. Each CDR3 protein gets one entry after TCRdb re-called the PCR reads with MiXCR. The sample consists of more than 200,000 distinct CDR3 sequences, roughly 8.1% of them appearing once. The material sequenced was PBMCs, mostly from graft donor cells, taken 360 days after TCRalphabeta/CD19-depleted stem cell transplant. All receptors derive from a male patient aged 2 to 9 who had a stem cell transplant for acute myeloid leukemia, so the T cells may come from the graft donor.

This clonotype was counted at least ten times. This sequence joins TRBV29-1 and TRBJ2-4; 7 bases match TRBD1. V lost 0 bases to trimming and J lost 8 bases; unmatched junction nucleotides: 16. Germline CDR1 and CDR2: SQVTM and ANQGSEA. The CDR3 is 17 residues long. In DNA form, the CDR3 reads TGCAGCGTTGAAGATCTTAGGACAGGTCCCGAAAATGACATTCAGTACTTC. This translates into CSVEDLRTGPENDIQYF.

This clonotype came up a few times. The rearrangement uses TRBV7-6 and TRBJ2-5; 10 bases are a match to TRBD2. Germline assignment: CDR1 SGHVS and CDR2 FNYEAQ. Trimming removed 6 bases from V and 4 bases from J; junction bases left unmatched: 14. The CDR3 totals 17 residues. The CDR3, as DNA: TGTGCCAGCAGAGCGGGGGGGCTAGCGGCCAAGAGAGAGACCCAGTACTTC. It yields the protein CASRAGGLAAKRETQYF.

This clonotype was detected only a few times. The rearrangement uses TRBV2 and TRBJ2-3; D unclear. From germline, CDR1 is SNHLY and CDR2 FYNNEI. V dropped 2 bases and J dropped 5 bases, with 2 bases sitting between them. This CDR3 has 11 amino acids. For the CDR3, the DNA is TGTGCCAGCAGTGAAAAAGATACGCAGTATTTT. It specifies CASSEKDTQYF.

The rearrangement links TRBV12-3 or TRBV12-4 to TRBJ2-3; the D call may be TRBD1 or TRBD2 (5 bases each). The germline V and J ends were trimmed by 3 bases and 3 bases, with 19 bases remaining between them. This CDR3 is built from 17 residues. CDR3 nucleotides: TGTGCCAGCAGTTTCGACTTTCCGGGACCGCCAACAGATACGCAGTATTTT. Amino acid sequence: CASSFDFPGPPTDTQYF.

This clonotype came up a few times. The chain combines TRBV10-3 with TRBJ2-3; 15 bases agree with TRBD2. CDR1 and CDR2 (germline): ENHRY, SYGVKD. V shed 6 bases and J 1 base; nucleotides not matched to a gene: 11. The CDR3 has 19 residues. The CDR3 sequence: CAISGTSGGTVLGTDTQYF. Written as DNA, the CDR3 is TGTGCCATCAGCGGGACTAGCGGGGGGACCGTCCTGGGCACAGATACGCAGTATTTT.

This clonotype came up a few times. The chain is built from TRBV10-3 and TRBJ2-7; 13 bases map to TRBD2. The CDR3 loop spans 21 amino acids. Germline V gene data show CDR1 as ENHRY and CDR2 as SYGVKD. V was clipped by 2 bases and J by 0 bases; unmatched bases: 16. The CDR3 sequence: CAISEGRTSGRGIIRSYEQYF. The CDR3, as DNA: TGTGCCATCAGTGAGGGGAGGACTAGCGGGAGAGGTATAATACGCTCCTACGAGCAGTACTTC.

This sequence joins TRBV9 and TRBJ2-2, with D possibly TRBD2 on 5 matching bases. The CDR3 runs to 13 residues. The germline CDR1 and CDR2 sequences are SGDLS and YYNGEE. The germline V and J ends were trimmed by 1 base and 5 bases, with 6 bases remaining between them. DNA for the CDR3: TGTGCCAGCAGCGTAAGCGGAACCGGGGAGCTGTTTTTT. Protein product: CASSVSGTGELFF.

This clonotype was counted ten times or more. The chain uses TRBV20-1 and TRBJ2-3, with D uncertain. Germline loops: CDR1 DFQATT, CDR2 SNEGSKA (reference sequence). The V end lost 5 bases, the J end lost 4 bases, and 7 bases lay between the germline ends. The CDR3 totals 11 residues. The CDR3, as DNA: TGCAGTGCTCCTCGAGCAGATACGCAGTATTTT. It is translated as CSAPRADTQYF.

Many counts were recorded for this clonotype. This chain joins TRBV12-3 or TRBV12-4 and TRBJ1-1, with D unclear. The CDR3 extends over 16 amino acids. V was trimmed by 3 bases and J by 0 bases, leaving 14 bases between them. The CDR3 DNA follows: TGTGCCAGCAGTTTCTTGATATCGTCTGTGAACACTGAAGCTTTCTTT. Its translation: CASSFLISSVNTEAFF.

This clonotype was seen repeatedly, ten times or more. The junction does not match germline at one end; this may be a read error. V and J are TRBV5-1 and TRBJ2-7, with a tentative D call TRBD1 (6 bases). The germline V gene encodes CDR1 SGHRS and CDR2 YFSETQ. The CDR3 extends over 12 amino acids. The CDR3 DNA is TGTGCCAGCAGCTTACAGGGATACGAGCAGTACTTC. Protein: CASSLQGYEQYF.

V gene TRBV19 combines with J gene TRBJ1-4, with a weak D call TRBD1 (5 bases). Looked up from germline, CDR1 is LNHDA and CDR2 is SQIVND (reference sequence). The CDR3 is 17 residues long. V shed 5 bases and J shed 3 bases, with 19 bases lying between them. CDR3 in amino acids: CASSSLTEPAANEKLFF. For the CDR3, the DNA is TGTGCCAGTAGTTCCTTGACAGAACCCGCGGCTAATGAAAAACTGTTTTTT.

This clonotype was counted ten times or more. The chain combines TRBV5-5 with TRBJ1-1; 7 bases agree with TRBD1. The V and J ends lost 2 bases and 2 bases, in that order; junction bases with no gene match: 9. This CDR3 has 16 residues. CDR1 is SGHKS, CDR2 YYEKEE, per germline (reference sequence). The CDR3 DNA reads TGTGCCAGCAGCTTACCCCTGGACAGGTTCAACACTGAAGCTTTCTTT. Translated, it gives CASSLPLDRFNTEAFF.

This clonotype has a count of ten or more. For the CDR3, the DNA is TGCGCCAGTTTGGCTAGCGGGACCTCCTACAATGAGCAGTTCTTC. The encoded protein is CASLASGTSYNEQFF. The chain recombines TRBV5-1 with TRBJ2-1; 9 nucleotides align to TRBD2. Germline CDR1 SGHRS, CDR2 YFSETQ. With 8 bases clipped from V and 0 bases from J, the junction kept 6 bases outside the gene matches. CDR3 length: 15 residues.

In this sample, this clonotype turned up once. This chain uses TRBV7-3 with TRBJ2-3; D is possibly TRBD1 (6 bases). The CDR3 runs to 15 residues. The V end was cut by 6 bases, the J end by 2 bases, with 15 bases between. Germline V lookup: CDR1 SGHTA, CDR2 FQGTGA. The CDR3 region is CASRSPTGDTDTQYF. CDR3 nucleotide sequence: TGTGCCAGCAGGAGTCCGACAGGAGACACAGATACGCAGTATTTT. Full variable domain (outside the CDR3, taken from reference TRBV7-3 and TRBJ2-3): GAGVSQTPSNKVTEKGKYVELRCDPISGHTALYWYRQSLGQGPEFLIYFQGTGAADDSGLPNDRFFAVRPEGSVSTLKIQRTERGDSAVYLCASRSPTGDTDTQYFGPGTRLTVL.

This clonotype was observed many times. The rearrangement joins TRBV5-1 to TRBJ2-7; D could derive from TRBD1 or TRBD2 (5 bases each). V was pared by 4 bases and J by 3 bases, with 17 bases between. CDR1 SGHRS and CDR2 YFSETQ come from the germline V gene. The CDR3 totals 15 residues. In DNA form, the CDR3 reads TGCGCCAGCAGCCCGGCCGAGGGGCTTAGCTACGAGCAGTACTTC. Encoded protein: CASSPAEGLSYEQYF.

This clonotype came up a few times. V gene TRBV20-1 combines with J gene TRBJ2-1; D gene ambiguous. The V end lost 2 bases, the J end lost 2 bases, and 13 bases lay between the germline ends. The CDR3 runs 15 residues. The germline V gene has CDR1 DFQATT and CDR2 SNEGSKA (reference sequence). This CDR3 reads CSARYSGLPYNEQFF. The CDR3 bases are TGCAGTGCTAGATATTCCGGGCTCCCCTACAATGAGCAGTTCTTC.

The sample holds a few counts of this clonotype. This chain links TRBV20-1 with TRBJ2-7, with a possible D match to TRBD1 (6 bases). Germline V gene sequence: CDR1 DFQATT, CDR2 SNEGSKA (reference sequence). The CDR3 length is 11 residues. Trimming took 6 bases from V and 3 from J, leaving 9 bases between them. The CDR3 DNA reads TGCAGTGCCAAACAGGGCTACGAGCAGTACGTC. It encodes CSAKQGYEQYV.

The chain employs TRBV11-2 and TRBJ1-2, with a tentative D call TRBD1 (5 bases). The germline gives CDR1 SGHAT, CDR2 FQNNGV. With 5 bases removed from V and 0 bases from J, the gap between germline ends came to 16 bases. This CDR3 comprises 16 residues. CDR3 protein: CASSLIQGPANYGYTF. The CDR3 coding sequence is TGTGCCAGCAGCCTTATCCAGGGCCCCGCTAACTATGGCTACACCTTC. The variable domain in full, with the rest retrieved from reference TRBV11-2 and TRBJ1-2, is EAGVAQSPRYKIIEKRQSVAFWCNPISGHATLYWYQQILGQGPKLLIQFQNNGVVDDSQLPKDRFSAERLKGVDSTLKIQPAKLEDSAVYLCASSLIQGPANYGYTFGSGTRLTVV.

There are many counts of this clonotype. The gene calls are TRBV28 and TRBJ1-1, with D hard to call. V was shortened by 5 bases and J by 1 base, with 8 bases between the two germline ends. The CDR3 is 13 residues long. Per germline, CDR1 MDHEN and CDR2 SYDVKM. CDR3 bases: TGTGCCAGCAGTCAACCCCAGAACACTGAAGCTTTCTTT. This sequence encodes CASSQPQNTEAFF. The complete variable domain, with remaining parts taken from reference TRBV28 and TRBJ1-1, reads DVKVTQSSRYLVKRTGEKVFLECVQDMDHENMFWYRQDPGLGLRLIYFSYDVKMKEKGDIPEGYSVSREKKERFSLILESASTNQTSMYLCASSQPQNTEAFFGQGTRLTVV.

In this sample, this clonotype turned up a few times. Its ends do not fully match the called genes, so a read error is possible. The chain employs TRBV7-7 and TRBJ2-1; TRBD1 agrees at 7 bases. The CDR3 runs to 14 residues. CDR1 and CDR2 from the germline V gene are SSHAT and FNYEAQ (reference sequence). For the CDR3, the DNA is TGTGCTAGCAGCTTGACAGGGAACTACAATGAGCAGTTCTTC. It yields the protein CASSLTGNYNEQFF.

This clonotype has a count of ten or more. This chain links TRBV10-3 with TRBJ2-4; 7 nucleotides agree with TRBD1. This CDR3 comprises 14 residues. The J segment lost 5 bases and the V segment lost 4 bases, leaving 5 bases of the junction unmatched. CDR1 ENHRY and CDR2 SYGVKD come from the germline V gene. The CDR3 here is CAISGTGTENIQYF. CDR3 bases: TGTGCCATCAGTGGGACCGGGACAGAAAACATTCAGTACTTC.

The sample holds many counts of this clonotype. The V call is TRBV7-6, the J call TRBJ2-1; D not resolved. Germline V gives CDR1 SGHVS, CDR2 FNYEAQ. V shed 0 bases and J shed 4 bases, with 13 bases lying between them. The CDR3 covers 16 residues. CDR3 in amino acids: CASSLAQESSYNEQFF. Here the CDR3 DNA reads TGTGCCAGCAGCTTAGCCCAGGAGTCTTCATACAATGAGCAGTTCTTC.

V and J are TRBV11-2 and TRBJ2-2, with TRBD2 identical over 7 bases. The CDR3 length is 15 residues. V was pared by 6 bases and J by 3 bases, with 7 bases of the junction left unmatched. CDR1 SGHAT and CDR2 FQNNGV come from the germline V gene. CDR3 in DNA: TGTGCCAGCAGGTGGAAGCGGGGATACACCGGGGAGCTGTTTTTT. Translation gives CASRWKRGYTGELFF.

The V gene is TRBV7-3, the J gene TRBJ2-3; 10 bases match TRBD2. After removal of 0 bases from V and 6 bases from J, the junction contained 9 bases not matched to a gene. The CDR3 is 17 residues long. Germline V gives CDR1 SGHTA, CDR2 FQGTGA. CDR3 sequence: CASSLTRLAGAPDTQYF. The CDR3 DNA reads as TGTGCCAGCAGCTTAACCCGCCTAGCGGGGGCCCCGGATACGCAGTATTTT.

The chain uses TRBV2 and TRBJ2-5; no clear D. Trimming removed 7 bases at V and 7 bases at J, with 16 bases between. Per germline, CDR1 SNHLY and CDR2 FYNNEI. This CDR3 is built from 13 residues. In DNA form, the CDR3 reads TGTGCCAGCACCATGGACCCCTCCCGGACCCAGTACTTC. Translating gives CASTMDPSRTQYF.

The CDR3 spells CASSLGRGLGNEQFF. CDR3 nucleotides: TGCGCCAGCAGCTTGGGGAGGGGGCTGGGTAATGAGCAGTTCTTC. The V and J genes are TRBV5-1 and TRBJ2-1; maybe TRBD1 (7 bases). Looked up from germline, CDR1 is SGHRS and CDR2 is YFSETQ. The CDR3 length is 15 residues. Trimming stripped 0 bases from V and 7 bases from J, with 14 bases between.

The sample holds a few counts of this clonotype. The chain employs TRBV20-1 and TRBJ2-3; 12 nucleotides match TRBD2. Germline CDR1 reads DFQATT; CDR2 reads SNEGSKA (reference sequence). The CDR3 has 18 amino acids. This CDR3 reads CRARPLAGGMTSTDTQYF. CDR3 in DNA: TGCAGAGCCCGGCCCCTAGCGGGGGGGATGACTAGCACAGATACGCAGTATTTT.

This clonotype showed up just a few times. The CDR3 DNA sequence: TGCGCCAGCAGCCAAGATCCATGGAATGGCTACACCTTC. Translation: CASSQDPWNGYTF. This chain links TRBV4-1 with TRBJ1-2; D is ambiguous. Per the germline V gene, CDR1 is MGHRA and CDR2 is YSYEKL. CDR3 length: 13 residues. The germline V and J ends were trimmed by 0 bases and 6 bases, with 8 bases remaining between them.

This clonotype has more than one count but fewer than ten. The chain uses TRBV24-1 and TRBJ2-3, with 8 nucleotides matching TRBD2. This CDR3 region has 16 residues. CDR1 is KGHDR, CDR2 SFDVKD, per germline. Trimming removed 5 bases from V and 3 bases from J; junction bases left unmatched: 9. In DNA, the CDR3 is TGTGCCACCAGTGCTTCCGGCCGGGGGGGTACAGATACGCAGTATTTT. Protein sequence: CATSASGRGGTDTQYF.

The chain uses TRBV12-3 or TRBV12-4 and TRBJ1-6; D is perhaps TRBD1 (6 bases). The germline V and J ends were trimmed by 3 bases and 8 bases, with 14 bases remaining between them. This CDR3 contains 15 residues. The CDR3 nucleotides are TGTGCCAGCAGTTTTTTGGGCAGGGGCGATTCACCCCTCCACTTT. Residues: CASSFLGRGDSPLHF.